These T cell receptor beta chains were read from a single sample in a study of T-cell reconstitution after alpha-beta-depleted transplantation in children. One entry per CDR3 protein, called by TCRdb with MiXCR from the PCR reads. The sample carries hundreds of thousands of distinct CDR3 sequences, 8.2% recorded once. The material sequenced was PBMCs, mostly from graft donor cells, taken 180 days after TCRalphabeta/CD19-depleted stem cell transplant. These receptors all come from a male patient under 18 who had a stem cell transplant for acute lymphoblastic leukemia, so the T cells may come from the graft donor. The CDR3 runs from the conserved cysteine through the conserved F or W. The D gene is left open where the match is weak. Size is omitted from some rows. Given values are once, few, many or a class for expanded clones.

clone size	D gene	J gene	CDR3 length	V gene	CDR3 DNA	CDR3 protein
many	TRBD2	TRBJ2-7	16	TRBV6-1	TGTGCCAGCAGCCACCCCGGGACTAGCGGGAGTTACGAGCAGTACTTC	CASSHPGTSGSYEQYF
many	TRBD1	TRBJ2-5	14	TRBV3-1	TGTGCCAGCAGCCAAGGGACAGGGGGTGAGACCCAGTACTTC	CASSQGTGGETQYF
many	TRBD2	TRBJ2-1	13	TRBV6-6	TGTGCCAGCCTAGCGGGAAGGTACAATGAGCAGTTCTTC	CASLAGRYNEQFF
NA	NA	TRBJ1-3	17	TRBV20-1	TGCAGTGCTCGAGTGGGGCTGACAGGTAGCTCTGGAAACACCATATATTTT	CSARVGLTGSSGNTIYF
many	NA	TRBJ1-3	17	TRBV15	TGTGCCACCAGCAGAGCTCGGGCAGACCACTCTGGAAACACCATATATTTT	CATSRARADHSGNTIYF
many	TRBD1	TRBJ1-1	14	TRBV20-1	TGCAGTGCTAGAGTGGCAGGGGGAGGTACTGAAGCTTTCTTT	CSARVAGGGTEAFF
NA	NA	TRBJ2-4	12	TRBV19	TGTGCCAGCCAAATGGAGCGGGACATTCAGTACTTC	CASQMERDIQYF
many	NA	TRBJ1-1	12	TRBV25-1	TGTGCCAGCTCCAGGGGCGGCACTGAAGCTTTCTTT	CASSRGGTEAFF
many	TRBD1	TRBJ2-2	18	TRBV5-1	TGCGCCAGCAGCTCACGGCCATCAGGGGGCCGGAGCACCGGGGAGCTGTTTTTT	CASSSRPSGGRSTGELFF
NA	NA	TRBJ2-3	18	TRBV7-8	TGTGCCAGCAGCTTAGTATTTATGGGGGGACGCTTCACAGATACGCAGTATTTT	CASSLVFMGGRFTDTQYF
many	TRBD1	TRBJ2-7	15	TRBV6-5	TGTGCCAGCCGCAGAACTCAGGGGGCAGGAGACGAGCAGTACTTC	CASRRTQGAGDEQYF
many	NA	TRBJ2-7	14	TRBV7-9	TGTGCCAGCAGCTTCCAGACAGCCTCGGGCGAGCAGTACTTC	CASSFQTASGEQYF
many	NA	TRBJ2-2	15	TRBV20-1	TGCAGTGCTAGAACCTACGGGGCAAACACCGGGGAGCTGTTTTTT	CSARTYGANTGELFF